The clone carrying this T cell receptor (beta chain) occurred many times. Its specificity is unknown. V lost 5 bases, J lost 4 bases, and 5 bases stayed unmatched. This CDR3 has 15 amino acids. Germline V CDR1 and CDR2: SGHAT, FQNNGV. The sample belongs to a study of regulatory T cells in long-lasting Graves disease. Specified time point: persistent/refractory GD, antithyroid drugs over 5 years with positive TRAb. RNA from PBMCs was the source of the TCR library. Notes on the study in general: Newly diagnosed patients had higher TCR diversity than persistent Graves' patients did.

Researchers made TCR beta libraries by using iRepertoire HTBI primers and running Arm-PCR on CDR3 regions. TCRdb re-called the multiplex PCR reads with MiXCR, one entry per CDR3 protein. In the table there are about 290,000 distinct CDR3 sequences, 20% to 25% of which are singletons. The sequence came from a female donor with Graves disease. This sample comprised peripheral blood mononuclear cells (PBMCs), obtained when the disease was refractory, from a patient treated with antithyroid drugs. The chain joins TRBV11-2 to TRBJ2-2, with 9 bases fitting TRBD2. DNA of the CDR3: TGTGCCAGCAGCACGGGACTAGCCGGCACCGGGGAGCTGTTTTTT. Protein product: CASSTGLAGTGELFF.